This TCR beta chain originates from a study of blood T cell repertoires in COVID-19 (dated by TCRdb to about 2020). About the study as a whole: Samples from collaborators originated in the United States, Italy and Spain and spanned both the acute and convalescent phases of COVID-19. The material from the prospective study consisted of cDNA or gDNA derived from T cells, B-cell-depleted T cells, or PBMCs. Subjects who had been exposed to COVID-19, were actively infected with it, or had recovered from it provided the deeply sampled blood TCRbeta repertoires that made up the dataset. The repertoires were made available in a free public database intended to serve as a resource for research on the immune response to SARS-CoV-2. The samples were drawn from the first 160 participants of the ongoing ImmuneRACE study and from some 1,300 subjects provided by 6 global collaborators. The sample metadata nearly always contained a de-identified subject ID, COVID-19 status, age in years and sex. Where available, HLA class I and class II types were obtained from metadata supplied by the sample provider rather than from assay-based typing. General findings and caveats noted by the study authors: Clinical and demographic metadata were provided uncurated, with the amount varying by source and participant.

Notes on this clone: Which antigen it targets is not known. Base quality data are lacking; no much larger clone is found one base away.

TCRbeta CDR3 regions were amplified from genomic DNA by means of the immunoSEQ Assay, a bias-controlled multiplex PCR. The original methods were these. Nucleated cell counts per sample were estimated from amplification of reference gene primers within the assay. To quantify the absolute abundance of each unique TCRbeta CDR3 rearrangement, sequence reads were collapsed and filtered. For each sample, productive Simpson clonality was calculated as the square root of Simpson's diversity index across productive rearrangements. The table was pulled from immuneACCESS by TCRdb, which kept in-frame rearrangements only. Such tables lose some clones; where checked, under half of the loss comes from unresolved V genes, and the rest has no known cause. V and J calls and clone size come straight from that table; D and trimming were deduced from the DNA. The sample yields 150,000 to 200,000 clones; over 70% were counted once. The ten largest clones take up roughly 4.9% of the sample.

CDR1 SGHDN and CDR2 FVKESK were looked up in the germline V gene. V is cut by 4 bases and J by 6 bases, and the space between the germline ends is 21 bases. From its cysteine to its phenylalanine, the CDR3 spans 16 amino acids. Of the read, only the CDR3 DNA is kept; its 48 bases are in frame from base 1. Participants in the prospective study were enrolled through a virtual design, were aged roughly 18 to 100 years, and lived in 24 United States geographic areas. In the prospective study, cohorts were assigned on the basis of participant-reported clinical history obtained from a screening survey and a study questionnaire. A participant counted as exposed if, within 2 weeks of entering the study, that participant had been in contact with someone who had a PCR-confirmed or clinician-diagnosed COVID-19 case. In the prospective study, whole blood, serum and a nasopharyngeal or oropharyngeal swab were collected from each participant by mobile phlebotomists. Additional blood draws and questionnaires over an approximately two-month period could optionally be provided by prospective study participants. Before DNA extraction, blood samples from the prospective study were shipped at room temperature or frozen.

Sequenced input: PBMCs or T cells enriched from blood (not recorded which). The rearrangement combines TRBV14 with TRBJ1-1; a tentative D call is TRBD1 (5 bases match). The receptor was derived from a man between 70 and 80 years old who had been exposed to COVID-19. The CDR3 protein is CASSPPSALGGAEAFF. The DNA sequence is TGTGCCAGCAGCCCCCCTTCGGCGTTGGGGGGGGCTGAAGCTTTCTTT.